This T cell receptor beta chain appears in the sequencing data of a study of memory CD4+ T cells and cytomegalovirus serostatus. Study information: This sample comes from healthy Belgian adults, about nine CMV seropositive, 24 seronegative.

TCRdb's table, derived via immunoSEQ multiplex PCR, lists solely in-frame clones and lacks some. The data hold 50,000 to 65,000 clones, with around four fifths observed a single time. Single viable CD3+CD4+CD8-CD45RO+ cells were sorted as the memory CD4+ T cells. A remark on this clone: Its antigen is unidentified.

Study outcomes and limitations: About two fifths of the roughly 150 known CMV-associated TCRbeta sequences appeared in CD4+ memory.

V lost 3 bases to trimming and J lost 6 bases; unmatched junction nucleotides: 17. Germline CDR1 reads MNHEY; CDR2 reads SMNVEV (reference sequence). This CDR3 has 17 residues. The sample was memory CD4+ T cells from blood. The chain combines TRBV27 with TRBJ2-7; 7 positions agree with TRBD1. The TCR sequence derives from an adult in good health and CMV-seropositive. The CDR3 coding sequence is TGTGCCAGCAGTTTTCAGCTACTCCCGGGACAGCCTCTCGAGCAGTACTTC. Translated: CASSFQLLPGQPLEQYF.